These 28 T cell receptor beta chains share one sample of origin, sequenced in a study of regulatory T cells in long-lasting Graves disease. Sequencing libraries for TCR beta were prepared with iRepertoire HTBI primers and Arm-PCR of CDR3 regions. TCRdb independently ran MiXCR on the multiplex PCR reads; one entry per CDR3 protein. Of fewer than 550,000 distinct CDR3 sequences listed, about 16% are singletons. The time point is: newly diagnosed GD, antithyroid drugs for less than 3 months. Preparation of the TCR library used RNA extracted from PBMCs. This same sample was also taken into another study, of T cells in Graves' hyperthyroidism and ophthalmopathy.

The sequenced sample was peripheral blood mononuclear cells (PBMCs), obtained at new diagnosis, from a patient treated with antithyroid drugs. These receptors came from a woman aged 35-60 years with Graves disease.

This clonotype turned up a few times. A junction end diverges from the germline sequence, so it may reflect a read error. CDR3 DNA: TGTGCCAGCAGAGAAGGACAGTATGGCTACACCTTC. Translated, it gives CASREGQYGYTF. The V call is TRBV2, the J call TRBJ1-2; D possibly corresponds to TRBD1 (6 bases). The CDR3 length is 12 residues. Germline CDR1 is SNHLY and CDR2 is FYNNEI.

This clonotype was detected only a few times. The gene calls are TRBV6-2 or TRBV6-3 and TRBJ2-7; no clear D. V lost 5 bases and J 3 bases, leaving 14 bases between the germline ends. CDR3 length: 14 amino acids. The germline V gene has CDR1 MNHEY and CDR2 SVGEGT. The CDR3 DNA reads TGTGCCAGCAGTGAAGATGGTGGGATCTACGAGCAGTACTTC. This encodes CASSEDGGIYEQYF.

This clonotype was counted only a few times. This chain links TRBV30 with TRBJ1-1, with no clear D. The germline V gene has CDR1 GTSNPN and CDR2 SVGIG (reference sequence). V lost 5 bases to trimming and J lost 2 bases, with 21 bases between them. The CDR3 loop spans 16 amino acids. CDR3 loop: CAWLHPGRIKNTEAFF. The DNA for the CDR3 is TGTGCCTGGCTCCACCCGGGCCGTATTAAAAACACTGAAGCTTTCTTT.

This clonotype was counted ten times or more. J is TRBJ2-5 and V is TRBV20-1; weak D call: TRBD2 (5 bases). With 2 bases removed from V and 2 bases from J, the gap between germline ends came to 9 bases. The CDR3 contains 13 residues. CDR1 and CDR2 (germline): DFQATT, SNEGSKA (reference sequence). This CDR3 reads CSARFVAQETQYF. The CDR3 region has the DNA TGCAGTGCTAGATTTGTAGCGCAAGAGACCCAGTACTTC.

To note about this clonotype: A much larger clone sits a single nucleotide away, making a read error possible. The rearrangement uses TRBV6-1 and TRBJ1-5; D gene ambiguous. The CDR3 has 14 residues. The germline gives CDR1 MNHNS, CDR2 SASEGT. Trimming removed 6 bases at V and 3 bases at J, with 12 bases between. As DNA, the CDR3 is TGTGCCAGCAGGACAAGGAGTAACAATCAGCCCCAGCATTTT. It codes for CASRTRSNNQPQHF.

This clonotype has at least ten counts. The CDR3 here is CASGPIFLSGNTIYF. The DNA of the CDR3 is TGTGCCAGCGGCCCTATATTCCTCTCTGGAAACACCATATATTTT. The chain combines TRBV6-1 with TRBJ1-3; D gene uncertain. The CDR3 has 15 amino acids. Germline V CDR1 and CDR2: MNHNS, SASEGT. The V gene lost 8 bases and the J gene lost 0 bases, with 14 bases spanning the gap.

This clonotype has only one observation. This chain joins TRBV20-1 and TRBJ1-3, with unresolved D. CDR1 and CDR2 (germline): DFQATT, SNEGSKA (reference sequence). The CDR3 has 15 amino acids. V lost 6 bases and J 0 bases, leaving 15 bases between the germline ends. For the CDR3, the DNA is TGCAGTGCCCTGTGGGATTTTTACTCTGGAAACACCATATATTTT. Protein: CSALWDFYSGNTIYF.

The sample holds many counts of this clonotype. The chain is built from TRBV30 and TRBJ2-1; 7 bases are shared with TRBD1. The CDR3 extends over 16 amino acids. In germline, CDR1 is GTSNPN, CDR2 SVGIG (reference sequence). Trimming removed 2 bases from V and 1 base from J; junction bases left unmatched: 8. The CDR3 DNA is TGTGCCTGGAGTAGGCTCCGGGACAGATCCTACAATGAGCAGTTCTTC. Amino acid sequence: CAWSRLRDRSYNEQFF.

This clonotype was picked up many times. An end of the junction does not agree with germline; a read error may underlie this. The chain uses TRBV5-1 and TRBJ1-1; no firm D call. The CDR3 consists of 14 residues. Germline V gene data show CDR1 as SGHRS and CDR2 as YFSETQ. CDR3: CASSPKWGNTEAFF. CDR3 nucleotides: TGTGCCAGCAGTCCGAAGTGGGGGAACACTGAAGCTTTCTTT.

V is TRBV6-1 and J is TRBJ2-3, with TRBD2 matching over 10 bases. The germline gives CDR1 MNHNS, CDR2 SASEGT. This CDR3 region has 18 residues. J gave up 4 bases and V 6 bases, and 16 bases lay outside the gene matches. The CDR3 DNA reads as TGTGCCAGCAGCCCATCGGGATTAGCGGGGGGCAGCGCAGATACGCAGTATTTT. Its translation is CASSPSGLAGGSADTQYF.

This clonotype showed up many times. The chain couples TRBV7-9 to TRBJ1-4; D not resolved. This CDR3 spans 13 amino acids. CDR1 and CDR2 from the germline V gene are SEHNR and FQNEAQ (reference sequence). Trimming stripped 5 bases from V and 6 bases from J, with 10 bases between. The CDR3 protein is CASSTPRDEKLFF. In DNA form, the CDR3 reads TGTGCCAGCAGCACGCCACGGGATGAAAAACTGTTTTTT.

A few counts support this clonotype. The V gene is TRBV30, the J gene TRBJ1-1, with TRBD1 matching 10 bases. CDR3 length: 14 amino acids. V shed 5 bases, J shed 4 bases, and the junction held 7 bases outside the gene matches. Germline loops: CDR1 GTSNPN, CDR2 SVGIG (reference sequence). The CDR3, as DNA: TGTGCCTGGTCGAAGGGACAGGGGATCACTGAAGCTTTCTTT. The encoded protein is CAWSKGQGITEAFF.

This clonotype was counted many times. The rearrangement links TRBV2 to TRBJ2-7; 10 bases fit TRBD1. In germline, CDR1 is SNHLY, CDR2 FYNNEI. With V trimmed by 7 bases and J by 4 bases, 7 bases remained unmatched. CDR3 size: 14 residues. As DNA, the CDR3 is TGTGCCAGCACAGACAGGGGGCCCCAATACGAGCAGTACTTC. As protein: CASTDRGPQYEQYF.

This chain joins TRBV20-1 and TRBJ2-2, with D possibly being TRBD1 (6 bases). Deletions cut 5 bases from V and 5 bases from J, with 15 bases between. Germline V lookup: CDR1 DFQATT, CDR2 SNEGSKA (reference sequence). The CDR3 has 14 residues. This CDR3 reads CSAGTGTMTGELFF. The CDR3 coding sequence is TGCAGTGCTGGAACCGGGACAATGACCGGGGAGCTGTTTTTT.

This clonotype was found a few times. This CDR3 reads CSARDRGRAWTEAFF. DNA for the CDR3: TGCAGTGCTAGAGATCGAGGCCGCGCTTGGACTGAAGCTTTCTTT. The chain is built from TRBV20-1 and TRBJ1-1; no definite D call. The CDR3 contains 15 residues. Per the germline V gene, CDR1 is DFQATT and CDR2 is SNEGSKA (reference sequence). Trimming took off 0 bases at V and 5 bases at J, with 16 bases between the two ends.

This clonotype came up many times. J is TRBJ2-5 and V is TRBV12-3 or TRBV12-4; 8 positions match TRBD1. The V gene end was trimmed by 2 bases and the J gene end by 4 bases; junction bases not matched to a gene: 12. The CDR3 sequence is 17 residues long. In DNA, the CDR3 is TGTGCCAGCAGTTTAACCTGGACAGGGAGATTAGGAGAGACCCAGTACTTC. Translation gives CASSLTWTGRLGETQYF.

For this clonotype: A much larger clone differs from this one at a single base, so this may be a read error. The chain uses TRBV6-1 and TRBJ2-3; no definite D call. The CDR3 totals 16 residues. CDR1 MNHNS and CDR2 SASEGT come from the germline V gene. The CDR3 reads CASGDDFLLRTDTQYF. The CDR3 nucleotides are TGTGCCAGCGGTGATGATTTCTTACTGCGCACAGATACGCAGTATTTT.

This clonotype came up a few times. This clone may be a read error of a much larger clone one base away. The missing conserved phenylalanine or tryptophan at the end of this CDR3 makes a read error likely. V usage is TRBV6-2 or TRBV6-3 and J usage is TRBJ2-7; D is possibly TRBD2 (6 bases). This CDR3 contains 14 residues. Germline values: CDR1 MNHEY, CDR2 SVGEGT. V lost 7 bases and J 5 bases, leaving 18 bases between the germline ends. The CDR3 DNA is TGTGCCAGCAAGAGGAGGGGAGAGATCCACGAGCAGTACCTC. It is translated as CASKRRGEIHEQYL.

This clonotype came up many times. The chain carries TRBV2 and TRBJ1-5, with 8 bases matching TRBD1. J lost 5 bases, V lost 6 bases, and 9 bases had no gene match. The germline gives CDR1 SNHLY, CDR2 FYNNEI. The CDR3 has 15 residues. The CDR3 DNA is TGTGCCAGCAGAACCGGGACAGGAGGGGATCAGCCCCAGCATTTT. Protein: CASRTGTGGDQPQHF. Looking up the rest from reference TRBV2 and TRBJ1-5 gives the full variable domain: EPEVTQTPSHQVTQMGQEVILRCVPISNHLYFYWYRQILGQKVEFLVSFYNNEISEKSEIFDDQFSVERPDGSNFTLKIRSTKLEDSAMYFCASRTGTGGDQPQHFGDGTRLSIL.

The V gene is TRBV6-2 or TRBV6-3, the J gene TRBJ2-1; 8 bases align to TRBD2. In germline, CDR1 is MNHEY, CDR2 SVGEGT. Germline trimming cut 6 bases from V and 3 bases from J; bases unmatched to any gene: 10. CDR3 length equals 16 residues. DNA of the CDR3: TGTGCCAGCAGATCCGCGGGGCTAGCGGGCTACAATGAGCAGTTCTTC. It specifies CASRSAGLAGYNEQFF.

In this sample, this clonotype turned up many times. The V gene is TRBV6-1, the J gene TRBJ2-7, with 9 nucleotides matching TRBD1. The CDR3 spans 16 residues. Germline V gene sequence: CDR1 MNHNS, CDR2 SASEGT. V was pared by 6 bases and J by 1 base, with 10 bases of the junction left unmatched. CDR3 region: CASRPPGTGISYEQYF. The CDR3 bases are TGTGCCAGCAGACCCCCCGGGACAGGGATATCCTACGAGCAGTACTTC.

This clonotype came up many times. The rearrangement joins TRBV11-2 to TRBJ2-1, with D possibly TRBD2 on 6 matching bases. Trimming removed 0 bases from V and 6 bases from J, with 12 bases in between. Germline values: CDR1 SGHAT, CDR2 FQNNGV. CDR3 length equals 15 residues. As DNA, the CDR3 is TGTGCCAGCAGCTTAGATCTAACCGGGGGCAATGAGCAGTTCTTC. This codes for CASSLDLTGGNEQFF.

This clonotype was seen ten or more times. This chain connects TRBV5-1 to TRBJ1-1; D might be TRBD1 (5 bases). V shed 0 bases and J shed 4 bases, with 10 bases lying between them. Germline loops: CDR1 SGHRS, CDR2 YFSETQ. This CDR3 spans 14 amino acids. The CDR3 loop is CASSLGRALTEAFF. The DNA for the CDR3 is TGCGCCAGCAGCTTGGGCAGGGCCCTCACTGAAGCTTTCTTT.

This clonotype was seen more than once but under ten times. The chain combines TRBV20-1 with TRBJ2-1; D gene uncertain. V was clipped by 5 bases and J by 6 bases, with 8 bases between them. The CDR3 runs to 11 residues. Germline V gene sequence: CDR1 DFQATT, CDR2 SNEGSKA (reference sequence). CDR3: CSAPTFNEQFF. As DNA, the CDR3 is TGCAGTGCTCCCACATTCAATGAGCAGTTCTTC.

In its sample, this clonotype was seen many times. The CDR3 nucleotides read TGTGCCAGCAGTCCTCGGGGTCTCGGCGGGGGGGACTACGAGCAGTACTTC. Its translation is CASSPRGLGGGDYEQYF. J is TRBJ2-7 and V is TRBV12-3 or TRBV12-4, with 9 bases lining up with TRBD2. V shed 5 bases, J shed 3 bases, and the junction held 14 bases outside the gene matches. CDR3 length equals 17 residues.

For this clonotype: A read error may be the cause here, since a much bigger clone is one base away. The V call is TRBV5-1, the J call TRBJ1-5; D is undetermined. Germline CDR1 and CDR2: SGHRS and YFSETQ. This CDR3 spans 16 amino acids. Trimming shortened V by 5 bases and J by 0 bases, and 15 bases separated the two germline ends. The CDR3 protein is CASRAEGFDSNQPQHF. The CDR3 nucleotides read TGCGCCAGCAGAGCAGAGGGATTCGATAGCAATCAGCCCCAGCATTTT.

This clonotype has a count of ten or more. The chain couples TRBV28 to TRBJ2-3; D ambiguous. The germline gives CDR1 MDHEN, CDR2 SYDVKM. V was trimmed by 10 bases and J by 6 bases, leaving 11 bases between them. The CDR3 is made up of 11 amino acids. The CDR3 coding sequence is TGTGCCACCCAGGCAGCGGATACGCAGTATTTT. It translates to CATQAADTQYF.

This clonotype occurred many times. This rearrangement joins TRBV2 to TRBJ2-3; TRBD2 matches 10 bases. This CDR3 is built from 17 residues. Germline V CDR1 and CDR2: SNHLY, FYNNEI. With 2 bases clipped from V and 0 bases from J, the junction kept 5 bases outside the gene matches. For the CDR3, the DNA is TGTGCCAGCAGTGAACTTCTAGCGGGGGCCAGCACAGATACGCAGTATTTT. Amino acid sequence: CASSELLAGASTDTQYF.